The clone carrying this T cell receptor beta chain was detected once. Its target is unknown. Germline V gene lookup returns CDR1 LNHDA and CDR2 SQIVND (reference sequence). With V trimmed by 5 bases and J by 2 bases, 1 base remained unmatched. This CDR3 has 13 residues. These data belong to a study of T cell responses to AZD1222 COVID-19 vaccine. Study findings and constraints: AZD1222 recipients seropositive at baseline numbered only 5 or 6. Clonal diversity may have been underestimated, and the donors were mostly white British, with more females than males. CD4 TCRs associated with vaccination spanned spike, dominating at 160-218 and 743-854. Close to half of spike-specific TCRs reportedly recognize unmutated variant regions.

Assay used: immunoSEQ multiplex PCR; TCRdb lists only in-frame clones, some missing. The sample lists approximately 110,000 clones; roughly 90% were seen once. The source of this sequence is an adult in good health. The chain employs TRBV19 and TRBJ2-7, with TRBD1 identical over 9 bases. This specimen was peripheral blood, taken on day 0 of AZD1222 vaccination. The CDR3 protein is CASSGTGTYEQYF. The CDR3 DNA reads as TGTGCCAGTAGTGGGACAGGGACCTACGAGCAGTACTTC.